This T cell receptor beta chain appears in the sequencing data of a study of T-cell reconstitution after alpha-beta-depleted transplantation in children. The CDR3 spans 14 residues. Germline lookup yields CDR1 MNHEY and CDR2 SVGEGT. Trimming pared 3 bases from V and 0 bases from J, leaving 6 bases between. This clonotype was recorded at least ten times. Preparation of the TCRbeta library was carried out with unique molecular identifiers. TCRdb reanalysed the PCR reads using MiXCR and keeps one entry per CDR3 protein. The profile shows just under 150,000 distinct CDR3 sequences, 8.5% to 10% of them singletons.

Sequenced here: PBMCs, mostly from graft donor cells, sampled 180 days after TCRalphabeta/CD19-depleted stem cell transplant. This TCR was sampled from a female patient between 2 and 10 years old who had a stem cell transplant for congenital amegakaryocytic thrombocytopenia, so the T cells may come from the graft donor. This sequence joins TRBV6-2 or TRBV6-3 and TRBJ1-3, with D unclear. CDR3 loop: CASSYTYSGNTIYF. The DNA of the CDR3 is TGTGCCAGCAGTTATACGTACTCTGGAAACACCATATATTTT.